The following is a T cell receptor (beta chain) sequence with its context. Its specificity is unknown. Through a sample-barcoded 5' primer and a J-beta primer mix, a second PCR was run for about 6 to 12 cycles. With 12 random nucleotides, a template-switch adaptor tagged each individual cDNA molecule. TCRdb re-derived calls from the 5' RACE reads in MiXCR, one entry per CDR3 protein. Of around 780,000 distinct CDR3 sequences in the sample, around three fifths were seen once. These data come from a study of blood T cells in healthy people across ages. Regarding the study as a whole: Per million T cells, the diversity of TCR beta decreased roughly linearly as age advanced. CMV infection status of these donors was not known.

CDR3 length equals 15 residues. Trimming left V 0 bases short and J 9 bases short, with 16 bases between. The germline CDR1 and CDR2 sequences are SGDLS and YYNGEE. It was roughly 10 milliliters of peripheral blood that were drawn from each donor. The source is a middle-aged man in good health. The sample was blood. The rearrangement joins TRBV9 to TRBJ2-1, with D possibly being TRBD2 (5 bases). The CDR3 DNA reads TGTGCCAGCAGCGTAGAGGGCAGGAGGAGTGGTGAGCAGTTCTTC. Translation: CASSVEGRRSGEQFF.